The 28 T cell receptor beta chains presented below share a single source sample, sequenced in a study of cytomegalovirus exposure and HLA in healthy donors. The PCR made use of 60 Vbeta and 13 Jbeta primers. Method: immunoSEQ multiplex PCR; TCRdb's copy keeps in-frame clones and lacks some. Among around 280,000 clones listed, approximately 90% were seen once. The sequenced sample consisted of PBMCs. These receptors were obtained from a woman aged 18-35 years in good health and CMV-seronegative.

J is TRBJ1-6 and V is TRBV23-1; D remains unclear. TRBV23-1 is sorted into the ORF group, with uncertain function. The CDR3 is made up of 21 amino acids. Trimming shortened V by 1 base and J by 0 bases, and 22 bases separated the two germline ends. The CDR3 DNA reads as TGCGCCAGCAGTCAATTTAGGAAGGAGTGTACCTTAAGCTCCTATAATTCACCCCTCCACTTT. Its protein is CASSQFRKECTLSSYNSPLHF.

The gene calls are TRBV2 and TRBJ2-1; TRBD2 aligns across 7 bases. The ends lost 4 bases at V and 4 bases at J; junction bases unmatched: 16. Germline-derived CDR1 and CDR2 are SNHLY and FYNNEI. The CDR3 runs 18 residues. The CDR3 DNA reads TGTGCCAGCAGTGTCACGCGGGGGAGCCCTCTCTCATACAATGAGCAGTTCTTC. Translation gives CASSVTRGSPLSYNEQFF. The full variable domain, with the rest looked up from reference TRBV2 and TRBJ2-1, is EPEVTQTPSHQVTQMGQEVILRCVPISNHLYFYWYRQILGQKVEFLVSFYNNEISEKSEIFDDQFSVERPDGSNFTLKIRSTKLEDSAMYFCASSVTRGSPLSYNEQFFGPGTRLTVL.

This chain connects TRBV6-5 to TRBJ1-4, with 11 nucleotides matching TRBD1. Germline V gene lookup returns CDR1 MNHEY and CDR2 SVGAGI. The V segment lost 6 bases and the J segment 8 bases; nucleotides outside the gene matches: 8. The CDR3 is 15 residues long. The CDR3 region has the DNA TGTGCCAGCAGCAGAGGACAGGGGGCGCGGGAAAAACTGTTTTTT. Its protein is CASSRGQGAREKLFF.

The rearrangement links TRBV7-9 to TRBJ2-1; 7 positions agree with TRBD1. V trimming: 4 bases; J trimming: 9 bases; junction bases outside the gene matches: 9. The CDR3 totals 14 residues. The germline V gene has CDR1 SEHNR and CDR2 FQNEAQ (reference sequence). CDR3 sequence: CASSSTGDGGEQFF. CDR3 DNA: TGTGCCAGCAGCTCTACAGGGGATGGCGGTGAGCAGTTCTTC.

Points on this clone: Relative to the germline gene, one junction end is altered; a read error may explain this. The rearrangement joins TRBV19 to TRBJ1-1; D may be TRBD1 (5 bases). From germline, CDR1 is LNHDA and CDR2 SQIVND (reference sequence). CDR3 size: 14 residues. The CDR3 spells CASSISRGNAEAFF. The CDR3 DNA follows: TGTGCCAGTAGTATATCCCGGGGGAACGCTGAAGCTTTCTTT.

As DNA, the CDR3 is TGTGCCAGCAGTTGGGGGACTAGCGGGGGGGCTTATGAGCAGTTCTTC. It translates to CASSWGTSGGAYEQFF. V usage is TRBV6-6 and J usage is TRBJ2-1; 16 positions match TRBD2. V lost 4 bases to trimming and J lost 8 bases; unmatched junction nucleotides: 5. The CDR3 is made up of 16 amino acids. The V gene's germline CDR1 is MNHNY and CDR2 SVGAGI (reference sequence).

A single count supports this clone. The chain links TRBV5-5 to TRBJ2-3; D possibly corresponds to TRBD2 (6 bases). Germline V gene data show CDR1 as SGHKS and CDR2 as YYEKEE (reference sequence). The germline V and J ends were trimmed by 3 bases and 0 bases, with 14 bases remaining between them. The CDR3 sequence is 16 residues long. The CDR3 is CASSSHGLSSTDTQYF. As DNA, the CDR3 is TGTGCCAGCAGCTCCCACGGACTATCTAGCACAGATACGCAGTATTTT.

The CDR3 is CASSWQDEQFF. The CDR3 DNA sequence: TGCGCCAGCAGCTGGCAGGATGAGCAGTTCTTC. This chain connects TRBV5-1 to TRBJ2-1; D gene uncertain. V was cut by 3 bases and J by 8 bases, with 6 bases left in between. Germline CDR1 reads SGHRS; CDR2 reads YFSETQ. The CDR3 spans 11 residues.

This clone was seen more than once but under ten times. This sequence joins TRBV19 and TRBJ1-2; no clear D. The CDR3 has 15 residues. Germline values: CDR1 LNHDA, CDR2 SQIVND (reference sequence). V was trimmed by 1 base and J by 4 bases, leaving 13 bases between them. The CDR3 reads CASSIVAGGPYGYTF. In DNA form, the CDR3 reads TGTGCCAGTAGTATAGTTGCCGGAGGCCCCTATGGCTACACCTTC.

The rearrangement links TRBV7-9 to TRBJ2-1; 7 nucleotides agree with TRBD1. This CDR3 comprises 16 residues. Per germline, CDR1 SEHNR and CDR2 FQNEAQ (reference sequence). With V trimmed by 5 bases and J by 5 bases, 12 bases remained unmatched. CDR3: CASSAQGGQDHNEQFF. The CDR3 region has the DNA TGTGCCAGCAGCGCGCAAGGGGGCCAGGACCACAATGAGCAGTTCTTC.

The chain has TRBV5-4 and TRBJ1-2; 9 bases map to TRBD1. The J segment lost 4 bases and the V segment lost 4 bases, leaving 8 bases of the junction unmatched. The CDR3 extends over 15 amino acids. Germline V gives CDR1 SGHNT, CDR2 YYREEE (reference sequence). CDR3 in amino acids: CASSPGQGTGYGYTF. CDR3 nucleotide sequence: TGTGCCAGCAGCCCCGGACAGGGGACGGGCTATGGCTACACCTTC.

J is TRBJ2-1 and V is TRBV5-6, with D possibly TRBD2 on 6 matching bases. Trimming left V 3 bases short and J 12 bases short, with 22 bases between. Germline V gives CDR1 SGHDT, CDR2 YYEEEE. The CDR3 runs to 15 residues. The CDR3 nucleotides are TGTGCCAGCAGCTCGTGGAGTAGCGGTTTTTGGGGGCAGTTCTTC. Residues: CASSSWSSGFWGQFF.

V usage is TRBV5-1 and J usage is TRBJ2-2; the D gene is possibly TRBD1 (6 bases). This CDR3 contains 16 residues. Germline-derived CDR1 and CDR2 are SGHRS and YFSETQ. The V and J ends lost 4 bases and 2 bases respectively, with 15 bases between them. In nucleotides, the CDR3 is TGCGCCAGCAGCCGGGCCGGGACAATAAACACCGGGGAGCTGTTTTTT. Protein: CASSRAGTINTGELFF.

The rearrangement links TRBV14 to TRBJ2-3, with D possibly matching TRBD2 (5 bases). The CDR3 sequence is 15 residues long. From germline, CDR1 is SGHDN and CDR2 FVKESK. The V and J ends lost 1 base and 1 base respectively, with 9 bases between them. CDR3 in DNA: TGTGCCAGCAGCCAAGGTAGCGCCCGCACAGATACGCAGTATTTT. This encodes CASSQGSARTDTQYF.

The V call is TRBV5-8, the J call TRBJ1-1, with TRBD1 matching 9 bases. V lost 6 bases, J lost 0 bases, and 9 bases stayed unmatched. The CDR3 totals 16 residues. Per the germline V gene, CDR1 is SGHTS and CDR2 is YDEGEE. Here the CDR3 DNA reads TGTGCCAGCAACCCGGGACAGGGTGGGCTGAACACTGAAGCTTTCTTT. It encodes CASNPGQGGLNTEAFF.

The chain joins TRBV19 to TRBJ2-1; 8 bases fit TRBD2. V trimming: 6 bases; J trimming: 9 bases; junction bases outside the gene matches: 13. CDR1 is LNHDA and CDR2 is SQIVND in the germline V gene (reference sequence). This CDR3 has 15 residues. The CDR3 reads CASRPPGRVSGEQFF. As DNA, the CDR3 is TGTGCCAGTAGGCCCCCCGGGAGGGTATCCGGTGAGCAGTTCTTC. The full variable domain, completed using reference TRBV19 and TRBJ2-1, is DGGITQSPKYLFRKEGQNVTLSCEQNLNHDAMYWYRQDPGQGLRLIYYSQIVNDFQKGDIAEGYSVSREKKESFPLTVTSAQKNPTAFYLCASRPPGRVSGEQFFGPGTRLTVL.

The CDR3 spells CASSLRTGTGLNLWGNTEAFF. The DNA of the CDR3 is TGTGCCAGCAGCTTACGAACCGGGACAGGGTTAAATCTGTGGGGGAACACTGAAGCTTTCTTT. The chain joins TRBV7-8 to TRBJ1-1; TRBD1 aligns across 9 bases. J lost 1 base, V lost 2 bases, and 20 bases had no gene match. The CDR3 totals 21 residues. Per the germline V gene, CDR1 is SGHVS and CDR2 is FQNEAQ.

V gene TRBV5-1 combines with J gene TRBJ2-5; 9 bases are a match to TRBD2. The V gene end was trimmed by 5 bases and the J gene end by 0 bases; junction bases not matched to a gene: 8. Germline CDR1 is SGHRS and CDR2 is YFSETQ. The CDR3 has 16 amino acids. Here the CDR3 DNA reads TGCGCCAGCAGGAGCGGGGGGCCCTCGTACCAAGAGACCCAGTACTTC. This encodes CASRSGGPSYQETQYF. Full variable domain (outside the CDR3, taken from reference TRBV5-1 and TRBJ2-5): KAGVTQTPRYLIKTRGQQVTLSCSPISGHRSVSWYQQTPGQGLQFLFEYFSETQRNKGNFPGRFSGRQFSNSRSEMNVSTLELGDSALYLCASRSGGPSYQETQYFGPGTRLLVL.

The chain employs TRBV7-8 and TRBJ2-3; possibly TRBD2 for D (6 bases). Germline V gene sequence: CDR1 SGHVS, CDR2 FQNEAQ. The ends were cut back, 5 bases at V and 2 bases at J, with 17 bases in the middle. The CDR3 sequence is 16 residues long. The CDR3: CASSPLQRAFTDTQYF. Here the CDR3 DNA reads TGTGCCAGCAGCCCCCTACAGCGGGCCTTCACAGATACGCAGTATTTT.

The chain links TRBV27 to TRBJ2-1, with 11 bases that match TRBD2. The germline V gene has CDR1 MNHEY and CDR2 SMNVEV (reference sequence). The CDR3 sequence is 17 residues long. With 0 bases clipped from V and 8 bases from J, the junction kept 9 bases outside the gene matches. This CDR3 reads CASSLSRLAGRSDEQFF. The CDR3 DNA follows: TGTGCCAGCAGTTTATCGCGACTAGCGGGGCGCTCAGATGAGCAGTTCTTC.

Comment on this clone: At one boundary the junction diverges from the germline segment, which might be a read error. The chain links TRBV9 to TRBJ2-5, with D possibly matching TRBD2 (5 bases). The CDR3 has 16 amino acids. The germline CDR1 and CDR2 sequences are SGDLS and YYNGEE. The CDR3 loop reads CASRARVGSNQEAQYF. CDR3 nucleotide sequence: TGTGCCAGCAGGGCGAGGGTGGGGTCCAACCAAGAGGCCCAGTACTTC.

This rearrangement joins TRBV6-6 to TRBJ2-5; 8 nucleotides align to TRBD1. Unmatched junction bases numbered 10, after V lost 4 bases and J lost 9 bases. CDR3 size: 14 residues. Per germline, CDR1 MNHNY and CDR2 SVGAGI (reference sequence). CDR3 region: CASSSSGTGFSQYF. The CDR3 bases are TGTGCCAGCAGTTCCTCCGGGACAGGATTTTCCCAGTACTTC.

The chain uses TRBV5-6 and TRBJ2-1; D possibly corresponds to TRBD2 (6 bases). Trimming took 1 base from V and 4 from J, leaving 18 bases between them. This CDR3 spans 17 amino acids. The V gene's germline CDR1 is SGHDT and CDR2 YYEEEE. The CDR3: CASSLQGRDFTYNEQFF. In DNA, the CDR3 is TGTGCCAGCAGCTTGCAAGGCCGGGACTTTACTTACAATGAGCAGTTCTTC.

In DNA form, the CDR3 reads TGTGCCATCAGTCCCACGGACCTAGCGGGGGGGCAAGAGACCCAGTACTTC. It translates to CAISPTDLAGGQETQYF. The chain joins TRBV10-3 to TRBJ2-5; 12 bases align to TRBD2. The length of the CDR3 is 17 residues. Losses at the gene ends were 5 bases for V and 2 bases for J; bases not matched to a gene: 9. Per germline, CDR1 ENHRY and CDR2 SYGVKD.

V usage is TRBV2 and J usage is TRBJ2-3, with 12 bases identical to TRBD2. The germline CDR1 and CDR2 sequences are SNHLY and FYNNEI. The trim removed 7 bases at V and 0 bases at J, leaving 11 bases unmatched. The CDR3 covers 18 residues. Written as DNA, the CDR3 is TGTGCCAGCACCTCGGGACTAGCGGGCTTTACTAGCACAGATACGCAGTATTTT. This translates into CASTSGLAGFTSTDTQYF.

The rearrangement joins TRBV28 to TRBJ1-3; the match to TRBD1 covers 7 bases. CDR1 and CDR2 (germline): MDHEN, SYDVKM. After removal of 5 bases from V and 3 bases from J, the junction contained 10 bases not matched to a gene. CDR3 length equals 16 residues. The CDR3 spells CASSGPGTAFGNTIYF. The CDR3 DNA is TGTGCCAGCAGTGGCCCCGGGACAGCCTTTGGAAACACCATATATTTT.

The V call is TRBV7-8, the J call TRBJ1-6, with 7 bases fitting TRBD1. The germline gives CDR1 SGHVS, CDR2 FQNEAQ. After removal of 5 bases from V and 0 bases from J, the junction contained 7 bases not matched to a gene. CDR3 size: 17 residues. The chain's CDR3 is CASSTETGSSYNSPLHF. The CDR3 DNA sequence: TGTGCCAGCAGCACCGAGACAGGGAGCTCCTATAATTCACCCCTCCACTTT.

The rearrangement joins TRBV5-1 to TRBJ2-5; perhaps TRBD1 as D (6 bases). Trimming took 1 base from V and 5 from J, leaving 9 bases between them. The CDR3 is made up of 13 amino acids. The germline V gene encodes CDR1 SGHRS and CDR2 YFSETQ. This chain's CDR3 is CASSLYRAETQYF. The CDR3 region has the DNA TGCGCCAGCAGCTTGTACAGGGCGGAGACCCAGTACTTC.